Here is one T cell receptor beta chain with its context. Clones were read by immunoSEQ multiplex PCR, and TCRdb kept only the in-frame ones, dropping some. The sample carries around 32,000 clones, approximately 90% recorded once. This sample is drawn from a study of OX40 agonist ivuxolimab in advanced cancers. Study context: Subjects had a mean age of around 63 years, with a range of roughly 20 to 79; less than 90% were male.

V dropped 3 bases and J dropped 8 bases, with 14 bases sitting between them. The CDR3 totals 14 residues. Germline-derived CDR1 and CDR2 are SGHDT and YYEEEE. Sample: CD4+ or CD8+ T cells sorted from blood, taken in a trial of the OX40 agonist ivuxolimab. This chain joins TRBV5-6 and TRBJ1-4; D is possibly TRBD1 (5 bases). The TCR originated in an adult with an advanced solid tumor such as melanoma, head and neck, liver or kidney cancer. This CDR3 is CASSSQGLDEKLFF. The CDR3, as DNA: TGTGCCAGCAGCTCCCAGGGACTTGACGAAAAACTGTTTTTT.